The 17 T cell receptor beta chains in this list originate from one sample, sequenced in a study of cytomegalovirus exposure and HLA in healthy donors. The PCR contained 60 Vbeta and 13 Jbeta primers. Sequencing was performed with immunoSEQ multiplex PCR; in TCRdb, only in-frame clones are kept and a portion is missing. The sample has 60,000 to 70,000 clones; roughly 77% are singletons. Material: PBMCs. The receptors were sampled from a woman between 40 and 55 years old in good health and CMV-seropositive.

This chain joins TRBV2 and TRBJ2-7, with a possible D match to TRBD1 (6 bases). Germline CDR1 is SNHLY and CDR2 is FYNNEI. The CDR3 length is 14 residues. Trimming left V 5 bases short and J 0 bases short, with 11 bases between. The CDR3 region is CASSPGQPSYEQYF. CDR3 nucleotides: TGTGCCAGCAGTCCAGGACAGCCCTCCTACGAGCAGTACTTC.

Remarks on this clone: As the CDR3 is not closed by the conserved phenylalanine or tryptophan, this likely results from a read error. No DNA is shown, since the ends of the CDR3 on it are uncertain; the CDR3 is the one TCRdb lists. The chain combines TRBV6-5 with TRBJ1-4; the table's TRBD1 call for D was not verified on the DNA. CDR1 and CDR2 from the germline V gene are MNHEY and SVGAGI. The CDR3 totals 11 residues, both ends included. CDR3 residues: CASSYPTVWVG.

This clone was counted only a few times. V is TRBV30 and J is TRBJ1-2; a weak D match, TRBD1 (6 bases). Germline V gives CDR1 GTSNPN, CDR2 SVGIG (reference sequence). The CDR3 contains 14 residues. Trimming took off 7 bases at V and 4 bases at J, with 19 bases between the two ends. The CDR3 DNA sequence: TGTGCCTCGTACAGGGAGAGAGGGCTCTATGGCTACACCTTC. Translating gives CASYRERGLYGYTF.

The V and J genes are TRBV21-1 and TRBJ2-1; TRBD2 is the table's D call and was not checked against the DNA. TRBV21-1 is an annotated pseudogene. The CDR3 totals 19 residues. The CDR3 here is CASSNCRTSGGSSYNEQFF. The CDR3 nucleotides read TGTGCCAGCAGCAACTGTCGGACTAGCGGGGGGAGTTCCTACAATGAGCAGTTCTTC.

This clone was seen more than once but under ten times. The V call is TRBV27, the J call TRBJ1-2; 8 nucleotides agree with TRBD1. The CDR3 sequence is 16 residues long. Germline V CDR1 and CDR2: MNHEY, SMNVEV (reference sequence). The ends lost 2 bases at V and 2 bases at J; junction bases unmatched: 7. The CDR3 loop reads CASSLAGGGLNYGYTF. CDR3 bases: TGTGCCAGCAGTTTAGCAGGGGGCGGCTTAAACTATGGCTACACCTTC.

CDR3 in amino acids: CASSKKSGSKNTEAFF. The DNA of the CDR3 is TGTGCCAGCAGCAAAAAATCGGGTAGCAAGAACACTGAAGCTTTCTTT. The V and J genes are TRBV21-1 and TRBJ1-1. TRBV21-1 is a known pseudogene. There are 16 residues in the CDR3.

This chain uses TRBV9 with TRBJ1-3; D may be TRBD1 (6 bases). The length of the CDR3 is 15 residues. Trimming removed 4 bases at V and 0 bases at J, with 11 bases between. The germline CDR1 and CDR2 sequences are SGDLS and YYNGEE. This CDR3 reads CASSPTGNSGNTIYF. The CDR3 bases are TGTGCCAGCAGCCCTACAGGGAACTCTGGAAACACCATATATTTT.

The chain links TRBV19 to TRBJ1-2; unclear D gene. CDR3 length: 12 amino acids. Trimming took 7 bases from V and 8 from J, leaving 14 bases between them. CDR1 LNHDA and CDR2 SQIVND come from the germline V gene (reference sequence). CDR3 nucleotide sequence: TGTGCCAGTACCCTTGATGAGGTCGGCTACACCTTC. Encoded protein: CASTLDEVGYTF.

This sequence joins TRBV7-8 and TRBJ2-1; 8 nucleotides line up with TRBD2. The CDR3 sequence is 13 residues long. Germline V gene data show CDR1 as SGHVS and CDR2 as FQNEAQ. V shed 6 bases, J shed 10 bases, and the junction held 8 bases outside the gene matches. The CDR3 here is CASSLQRGREQFF. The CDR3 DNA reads TGTGCCAGCAGTCTCCAGCGGGGGCGGGAGCAGTTCTTC. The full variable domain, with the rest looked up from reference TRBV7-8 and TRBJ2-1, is GAGVSQSPRYKVAKRGQDVALRCDPISGHVSLFWYQQALGQGPEFLTYFQNEAQLDKSGLPSDRFFAERPEGSVSTLKIQRTQQEDSAVYLCASSLQRGREQFFGPGTRLTVL.

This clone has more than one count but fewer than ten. The CDR3 DNA reads TGTGCCAGCAGCTCCCGGAGGGTGGACACCGGGGAGCTGTTTTTT. Its translation is CASSSRRVDTGELFF. The J gene is TRBJ2-2, the V gene TRBV7-2, with D maybe TRBD2 (6 bases). This CDR3 is built from 15 residues. The V end was cut by 4 bases, the J end by 3 bases, with 12 bases between. Germline V gene sequence: CDR1 SGHTA, CDR2 FQGNSA.

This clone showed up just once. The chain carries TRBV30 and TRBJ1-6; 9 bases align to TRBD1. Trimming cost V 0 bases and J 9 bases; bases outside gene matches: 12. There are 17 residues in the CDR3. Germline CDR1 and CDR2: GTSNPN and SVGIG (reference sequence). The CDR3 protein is CAWSVRQSQGAVSPLHF. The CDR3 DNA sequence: TGTGCCTGGAGTGTACGGCAATCACAGGGGGCCGTTTCACCCCTCCACTTT.

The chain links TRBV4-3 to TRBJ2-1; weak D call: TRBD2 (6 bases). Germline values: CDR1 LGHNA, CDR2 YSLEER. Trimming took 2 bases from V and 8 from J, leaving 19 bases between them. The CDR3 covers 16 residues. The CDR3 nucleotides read TGCGCCAGCAGCCAATCCCTGACTAGTAACCCCCATGAGCAGTTCTTC. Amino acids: CASSQSLTSNPHEQFF.

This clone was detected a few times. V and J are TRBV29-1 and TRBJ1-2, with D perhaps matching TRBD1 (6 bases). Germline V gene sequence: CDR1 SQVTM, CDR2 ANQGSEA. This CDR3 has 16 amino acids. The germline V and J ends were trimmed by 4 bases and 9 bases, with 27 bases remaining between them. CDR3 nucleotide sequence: TGCAGCGTTGGAGGATCACGGGACACCTTAGGTGAGAGCTACACCTTC. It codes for CSVGGSRDTLGESYTF.

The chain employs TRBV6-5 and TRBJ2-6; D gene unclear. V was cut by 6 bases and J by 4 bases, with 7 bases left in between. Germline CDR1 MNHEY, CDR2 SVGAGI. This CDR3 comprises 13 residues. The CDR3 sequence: CASRTQGANVLTF. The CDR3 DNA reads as TGTGCCAGCAGGACTCAGGGGGCCAACGTCCTGACTTTC.

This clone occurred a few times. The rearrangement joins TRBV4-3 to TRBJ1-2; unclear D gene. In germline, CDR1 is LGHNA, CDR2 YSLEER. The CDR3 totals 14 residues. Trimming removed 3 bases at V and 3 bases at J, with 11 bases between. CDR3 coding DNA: TGCGCCAGCAGCCATGAACACGGGGACTATGGCTACACCTTC. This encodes CASSHEHGDYGYTF.

The CDR3 loop reads CASSFGWTRDEAFF. CDR3 DNA: TGTGCCAGCAGTTTTGGGTGGACGAGGGATGAAGCTTTCTTT. The chain uses TRBV27 and TRBJ1-1; D gene uncertain. This CDR3 contains 14 residues. V was shortened by 3 bases and J by 7 bases, with 15 bases between the two germline ends. Germline V gene data show CDR1 as MNHEY and CDR2 as SMNVEV (reference sequence).

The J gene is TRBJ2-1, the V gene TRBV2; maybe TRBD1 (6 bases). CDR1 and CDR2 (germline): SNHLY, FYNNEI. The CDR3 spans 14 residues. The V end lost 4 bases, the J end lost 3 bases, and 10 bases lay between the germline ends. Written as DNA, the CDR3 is TGTGCCAGCAGTGTATCACAGGGCTACAATGAGCAGTTCTTC. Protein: CASSVSQGYNEQFF.